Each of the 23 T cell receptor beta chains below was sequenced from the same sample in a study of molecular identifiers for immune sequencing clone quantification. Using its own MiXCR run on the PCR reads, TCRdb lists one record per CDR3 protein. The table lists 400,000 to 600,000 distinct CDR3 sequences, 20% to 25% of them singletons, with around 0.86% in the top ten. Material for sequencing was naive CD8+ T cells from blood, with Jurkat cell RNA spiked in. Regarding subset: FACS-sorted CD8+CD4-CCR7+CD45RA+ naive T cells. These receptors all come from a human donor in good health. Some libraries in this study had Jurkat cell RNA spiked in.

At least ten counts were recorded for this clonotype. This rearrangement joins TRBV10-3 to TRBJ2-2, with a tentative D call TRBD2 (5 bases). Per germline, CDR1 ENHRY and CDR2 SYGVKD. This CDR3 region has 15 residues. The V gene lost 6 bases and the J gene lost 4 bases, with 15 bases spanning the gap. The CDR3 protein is CAIRGAAESTGELFF. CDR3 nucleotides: TGTGCCATCAGGGGAGCAGCAGAGTCCACCGGGGAGCTGTTTTTT.

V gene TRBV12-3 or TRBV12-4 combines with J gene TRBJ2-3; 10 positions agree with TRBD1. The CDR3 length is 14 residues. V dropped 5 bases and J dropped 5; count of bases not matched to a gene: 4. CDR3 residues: CASSTDRGIDTQYF. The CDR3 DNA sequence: TGTGCCAGCAGTACGGACAGGGGGATAGATACGCAGTATTTT.

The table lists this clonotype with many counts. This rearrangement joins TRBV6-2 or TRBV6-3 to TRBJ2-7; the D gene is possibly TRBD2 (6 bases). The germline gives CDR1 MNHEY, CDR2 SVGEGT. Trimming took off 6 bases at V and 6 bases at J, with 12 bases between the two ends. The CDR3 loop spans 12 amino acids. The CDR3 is CASSTRDGEQYF. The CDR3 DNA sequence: TGTGCCAGCAGCACGCGGGATGGCGAGCAGTACTTC.

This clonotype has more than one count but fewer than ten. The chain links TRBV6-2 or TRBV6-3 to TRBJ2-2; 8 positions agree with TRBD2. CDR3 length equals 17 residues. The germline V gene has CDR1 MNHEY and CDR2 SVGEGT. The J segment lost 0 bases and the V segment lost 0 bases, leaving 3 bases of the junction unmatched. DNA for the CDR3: TGTGCCAGCAGTTACTCGAGTAGCGGGGCGAACACCGGGGAGCTGTTTTTT. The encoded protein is CASSYSSSGANTGELFF.

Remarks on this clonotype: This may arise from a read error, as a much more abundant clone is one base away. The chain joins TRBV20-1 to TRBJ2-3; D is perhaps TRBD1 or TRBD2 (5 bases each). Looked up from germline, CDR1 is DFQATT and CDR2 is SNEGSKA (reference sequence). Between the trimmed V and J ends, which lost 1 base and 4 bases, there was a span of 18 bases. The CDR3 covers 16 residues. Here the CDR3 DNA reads TGCAGTGCTAGAGCCCGACTAACACAGGTTCCAGATACGCAGTATTTT. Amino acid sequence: CSARARLTQVPDTQYF.

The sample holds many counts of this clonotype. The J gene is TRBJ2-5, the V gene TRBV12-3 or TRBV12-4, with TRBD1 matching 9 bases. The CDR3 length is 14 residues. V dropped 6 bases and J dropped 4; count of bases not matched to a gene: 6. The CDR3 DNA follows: TGTGCCAGCAGCACCGGGACAGGGTTAGAGACCCAGTACTTC. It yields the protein CASSTGTGLETQYF.

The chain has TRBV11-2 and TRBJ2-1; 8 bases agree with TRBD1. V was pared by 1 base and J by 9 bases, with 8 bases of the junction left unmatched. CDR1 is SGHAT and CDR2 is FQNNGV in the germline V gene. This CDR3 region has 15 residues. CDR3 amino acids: CASSLGGDRKIEQFF. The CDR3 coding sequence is TGTGCCAGCAGCTTAGGGGGGGACAGGAAGATTGAGCAGTTCTTC.

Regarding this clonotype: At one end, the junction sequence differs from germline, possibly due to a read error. The CDR3 here is CAGSPTGRRASPLHF. The CDR3 DNA reads as TGTGCCGGCAGTCCAACCGGCCGGAGAGCATCACCCCTCCACTTT. The chain couples TRBV28 to TRBJ1-6; no definite D call. CDR3 length: 15 amino acids. Germline V gene data show CDR1 as MDHEN and CDR2 as SYDVKM.

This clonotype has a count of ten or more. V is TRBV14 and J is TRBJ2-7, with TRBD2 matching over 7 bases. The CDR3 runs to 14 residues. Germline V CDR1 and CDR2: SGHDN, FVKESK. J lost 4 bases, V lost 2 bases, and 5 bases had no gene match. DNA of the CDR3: TGTGCCAGCAGCCAATGGGAGGGTTTGTACGAGCAGTACTTC. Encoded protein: CASSQWEGLYEQYF.

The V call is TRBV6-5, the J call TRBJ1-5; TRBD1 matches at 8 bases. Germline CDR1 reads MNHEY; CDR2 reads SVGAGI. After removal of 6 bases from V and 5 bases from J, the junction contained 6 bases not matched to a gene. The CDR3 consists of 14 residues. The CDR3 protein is CASSGGQGDQPQHF. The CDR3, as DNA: TGTGCCAGCAGCGGCGGACAGGGCGATCAGCCCCAGCATTTT.

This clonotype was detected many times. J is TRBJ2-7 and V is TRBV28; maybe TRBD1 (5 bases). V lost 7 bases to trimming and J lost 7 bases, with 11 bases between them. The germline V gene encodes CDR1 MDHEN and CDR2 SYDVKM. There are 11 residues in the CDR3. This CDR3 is CASIRGGEQYF. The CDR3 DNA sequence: TGTGCCAGCATTAGGGGTGGGGAGCAGTACTTC.

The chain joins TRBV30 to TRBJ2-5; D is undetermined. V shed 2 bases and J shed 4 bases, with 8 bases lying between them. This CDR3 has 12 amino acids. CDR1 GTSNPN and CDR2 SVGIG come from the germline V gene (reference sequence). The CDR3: CAWSRVGETQYF. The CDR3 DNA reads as TGTGCCTGGAGTAGGGTTGGAGAGACCCAGTACTTC.

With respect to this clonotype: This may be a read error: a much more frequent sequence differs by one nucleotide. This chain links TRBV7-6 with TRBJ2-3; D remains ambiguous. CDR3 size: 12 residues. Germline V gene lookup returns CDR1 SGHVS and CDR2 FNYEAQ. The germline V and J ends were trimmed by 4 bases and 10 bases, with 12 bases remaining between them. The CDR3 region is CASSSGKNAQYF. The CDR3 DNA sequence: TGTGCCAGCAGCTCCGGAAAAAATGCGCAGTATTTT.

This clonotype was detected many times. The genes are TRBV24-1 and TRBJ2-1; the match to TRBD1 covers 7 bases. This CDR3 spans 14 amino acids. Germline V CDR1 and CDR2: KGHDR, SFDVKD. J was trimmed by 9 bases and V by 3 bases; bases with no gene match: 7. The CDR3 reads CATSDPDRVVEQFF. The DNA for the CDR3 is TGTGCCACCAGTGATCCCGACAGGGTAGTTGAGCAGTTCTTC.

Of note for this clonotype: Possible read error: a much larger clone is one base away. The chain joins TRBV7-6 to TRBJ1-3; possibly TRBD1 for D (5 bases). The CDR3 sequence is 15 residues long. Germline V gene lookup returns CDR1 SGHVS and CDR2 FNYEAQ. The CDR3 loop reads CASSGRGLPGNTIHF. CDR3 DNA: TGTGCCAGCAGCGGAAGGGGACTCCCCGGAAACACCATACATTTT.

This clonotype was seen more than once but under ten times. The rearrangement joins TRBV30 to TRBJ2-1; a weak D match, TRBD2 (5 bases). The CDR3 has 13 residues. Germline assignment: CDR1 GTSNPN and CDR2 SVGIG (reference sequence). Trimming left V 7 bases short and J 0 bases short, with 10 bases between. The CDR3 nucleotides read TGTGCCTCCGGGATCAGCTCCTACAATGAGCAGTTCTTC. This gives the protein CASGISSYNEQFF.

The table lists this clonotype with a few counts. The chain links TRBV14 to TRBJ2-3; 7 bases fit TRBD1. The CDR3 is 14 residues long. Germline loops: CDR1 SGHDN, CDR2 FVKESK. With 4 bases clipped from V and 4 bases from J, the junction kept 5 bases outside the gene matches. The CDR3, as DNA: TGTGCCAGCAGCCGCTACAGGGGTGCAGATACGCAGTATTTT. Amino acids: CASSRYRGADTQYF.

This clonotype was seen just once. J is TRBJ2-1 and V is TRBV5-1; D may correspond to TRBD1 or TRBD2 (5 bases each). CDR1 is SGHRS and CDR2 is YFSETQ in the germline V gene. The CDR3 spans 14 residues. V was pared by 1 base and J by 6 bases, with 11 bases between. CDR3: CASSLYSGPNEQFF. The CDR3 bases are TGCGCCAGCAGCTTGTATTCGGGGCCCAATGAGCAGTTCTTC.

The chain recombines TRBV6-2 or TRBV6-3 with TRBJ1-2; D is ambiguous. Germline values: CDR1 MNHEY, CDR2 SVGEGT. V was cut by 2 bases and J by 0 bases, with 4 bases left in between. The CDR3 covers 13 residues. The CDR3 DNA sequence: TGTGCCAGCAGTTACACCACTAACTATGGCTACACCTTC. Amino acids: CASSYTTNYGYTF.

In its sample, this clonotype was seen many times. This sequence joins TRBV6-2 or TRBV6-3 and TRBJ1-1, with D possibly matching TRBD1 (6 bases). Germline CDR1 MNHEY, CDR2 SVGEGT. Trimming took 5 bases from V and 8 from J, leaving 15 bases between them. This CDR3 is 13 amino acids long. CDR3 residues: CASSDGQYDEAFF. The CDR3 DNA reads TGTGCCAGCAGTGACGGACAGTACGACGAAGCTTTCTTT.

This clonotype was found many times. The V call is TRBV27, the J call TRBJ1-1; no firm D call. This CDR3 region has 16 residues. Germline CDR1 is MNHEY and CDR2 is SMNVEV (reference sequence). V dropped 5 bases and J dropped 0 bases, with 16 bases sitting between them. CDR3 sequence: CASSPGSLPMNTEAFF. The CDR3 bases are TGTGCCAGCAGTCCCGGCTCTTTGCCGATGAACACTGAAGCTTTCTTT.

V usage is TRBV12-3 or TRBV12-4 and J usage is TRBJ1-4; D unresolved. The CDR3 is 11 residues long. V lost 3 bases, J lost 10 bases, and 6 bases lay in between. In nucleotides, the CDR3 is TGTGCCAGCAGTTTTCAACGAAAACTGTTTTTT. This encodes CASSFQRKLFF.

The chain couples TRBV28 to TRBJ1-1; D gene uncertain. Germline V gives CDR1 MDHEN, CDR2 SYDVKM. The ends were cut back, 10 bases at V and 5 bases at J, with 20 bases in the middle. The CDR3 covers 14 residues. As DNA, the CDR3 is TGTGCCACCAGGTGGACGCGGGGTGGTACTGAAGCTTTCTTT. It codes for CATRWTRGGTEAFF. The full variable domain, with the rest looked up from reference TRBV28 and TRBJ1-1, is DVKVTQSSRYLVKRTGEKVFLECVQDMDHENMFWYRQDPGLGLRLIYFSYDVKMKEKGDIPEGYSVSREKKERFSLILESASTNQTSMYLCATRWTRGGTEAFFGQGTRLTVV.